These 25 T cell receptor beta chains originate from one sample sequenced in a study of shared clonotypes between healthy human individuals. Clones were read by immunoSEQ multiplex PCR, and TCRdb kept only the in-frame ones, dropping some. The sample carries fewer than 1.8 million clones, about 98.5% recorded once. Input material: naive CD4+ T cells sorted from blood. Subset of the sample: CD45RA+ positively selected. The receptors originated from a man aged 25 to 40 in good health.

The chain couples TRBV10-3 to TRBJ1-2, with 9 nucleotides matching TRBD1. Germline assignment: CDR1 ENHRY and CDR2 SYGVKD. The V and J ends lost 7 bases and 4 bases, in that order; junction bases with no gene match: 4. The CDR3 loop spans 13 amino acids. The CDR3 sequence is CAINTGGAYGYTF. In DNA, the CDR3 is TGTGCCATCAATACAGGGGGCGCCTATGGCTACACCTTC.

The chain is built from TRBV11-2 and TRBJ2-5; TRBD1 aligns across 7 bases. In germline, CDR1 is SGHAT, CDR2 FQNNGV. Losses at the gene ends were 7 bases for V and 8 bases for J; bases not matched to a gene: 10. The CDR3 is 13 residues long. CDR3 amino acids: CASTPDRSGTQYF. CDR3 nucleotide sequence: TGTGCCAGCACACCGGACAGGTCGGGTACCCAGTACTTC. Full variable domain (missing parts from reference TRBV11-2 and TRBJ2-5): EAGVAQSPRYKIIEKRQSVAFWCNPISGHATLYWYQQILGQGPKLLIQFQNNGVVDDSQLPKDRFSAERLKGVDSTLKIQPAKLEDSAVYLCASTPDRSGTQYFGPGTRLLVL.

The V and J genes are TRBV18 and TRBJ2-3; D is unclear. V was trimmed by 5 bases and J by 4 bases, leaving 13 bases between them. CDR3 length equals 14 residues. Germline V CDR1 and CDR2: KGHSH, LQKENI. Here the CDR3 DNA reads TGTGCCAGCTCAGCGACACTTGGTCCAGATACGCAGTATTTT. This sequence encodes CASSATLGPDTQYF.

The J gene is TRBJ2-3, the V gene TRBV6-5; D may be TRBD2 (6 bases). Looked up from germline, CDR1 is MNHEY and CDR2 is SVGAGI. Trimming shortened V by 7 bases and J by 5 bases, and 19 bases separated the two germline ends. The CDR3 runs 15 residues. The CDR3 coding sequence is TGTGCCAGCACCACCCGAGGAGGGAGAGGAGATACGCAGTATTTT. This codes for CASTTRGGRGDTQYF.

The J gene is TRBJ2-5, the V gene TRBV5-6; D remains unclear. This CDR3 region has 12 residues. CDR1 SGHDT and CDR2 YYEEEE come from the germline V gene. Trimming left V 2 bases short and J 7 bases short, with 9 bases between. For the CDR3, the DNA is TGTGCCAGCAGCTTAAGGACGGGGACCCAGTACTTC. Translation gives CASSLRTGTQYF.

The V gene is TRBV21-1, the J gene TRBJ1-4; the D call in the table, TRBD1, was not verified against the DNA. TRBV21-1 is reported as a pseudogene. The CDR3 length is 13 residues. The CDR3 sequence: CASSPRTLEKLFF. CDR3 coding DNA: TGTGCCAGCAGCCCCCGGACACTAGAAAAACTGTTTTTT.

The chain employs TRBV28 and TRBJ2-7; 7 bases are shared with TRBD2. In germline, CDR1 is MDHEN, CDR2 SYDVKM. The junction had 7 bases not matched to a gene; V was cut back by 7 bases and J by 1 base. The CDR3 totals 14 residues. This CDR3 is CASNKLASSYEQYF. CDR3 DNA sequence: TGTGCCAGCAATAAACTAGCGAGTTCCTACGAGCAGTACTTC. The variable domain in full, completed from reference TRBV28 and TRBJ2-7, reads DVKVTQSSRYLVKRTGEKVFLECVQDMDHENMFWYRQDPGLGLRLIYFSYDVKMKEKGDIPEGYSVSREKKERFSLILESASTNQTSMYLCASNKLASSYEQYFGPGTRLTVT.

The gene calls are TRBV13 and TRBJ2-3; perhaps TRBD2 as D (5 bases). The CDR3 is 12 residues long. The V and J ends lost 5 bases and 11 bases respectively, with 14 bases between them. CDR1 and CDR2 from the germline V gene are PRHDT and FYEKMQ (reference sequence). The CDR3 is CASSRTSGLQYF. Here the CDR3 DNA reads TGTGCCAGCAGCCGGACCTCGGGGTTGCAGTATTTT.

The rearrangement uses TRBV28 and TRBJ2-4; the match to TRBD1 covers 10 bases. Germline CDR1 and CDR2: MDHEN and SYDVKM. CDR3 length: 15 residues. With V trimmed by 7 bases and J by 3 bases, 6 bases remained unmatched. In DNA, the CDR3 is TGTGCCAGCAACCTGGACAGGGGGAGCAAAAACATTCAGTACTTC. It specifies CASNLDRGSKNIQYF.

V is TRBV7-2 and J is TRBJ1-4; D might be TRBD1 (5 bases). The germline V gene encodes CDR1 SGHTA and CDR2 FQGNSA. V was trimmed by 2 bases and J by 4 bases, leaving 20 bases between them. CDR3 size: 18 residues. DNA of the CDR3: TGTGCCAGCAGCTTAAGCCCCCCGACGGCAGGGCTTAATGAAAAACTGTTTTTT. Its translation: CASSLSPPTAGLNEKLFF.

V is TRBV9 and J is TRBJ2-7, with D tentatively TRBD1 or TRBD2 (5 bases each). The ends were cut back, 2 bases at V and 2 bases at J, with 20 bases in the middle. There are 17 residues in the CDR3. CDR1 is SGDLS and CDR2 is YYNGEE in the germline V gene. CDR3 residues: CASSVFDGGAAPYEQYF. The CDR3 bases are TGTGCCAGCAGCGTGTTTGATGGGGGTGCGGCCCCCTACGAGCAGTACTTC.

On this clone: Other DNA sequences within the sample encode an identical CDR3. The chain joins TRBV7-3 to TRBJ2-5, with D perhaps matching TRBD1 (6 bases). Trimming stripped 5 bases from V and 3 bases from J, with 10 bases between. The germline CDR1 and CDR2 sequences are SGHTA and FQGTGA. This CDR3 has 13 residues. CDR3 sequence: CASSLDREETQYF. DNA for the CDR3: TGTGCCAGCAGCCTGGACAGAGAAGAGACCCAGTACTTC. The full variable domain, rest sourced from reference TRBV7-3 and TRBJ2-5, is GAGVSQTPSNKVTEKGKYVELRCDPISGHTALYWYRQSLGQGPEFLIYFQGTGAADDSGLPNDRFFAVRPEGSVSTLKIQRTERGDSAVYLCASSLDREETQYFGPGTRLLVL.

The chain links TRBV10-2 to TRBJ2-1, with D possibly being TRBD2 (5 bases). Deletions cut 3 bases from V and 10 bases from J, with 16 bases between. From germline, CDR1 is WSHSY and CDR2 SAAADI. CDR3 length equals 14 residues. Written as DNA, the CDR3 is TGCGCCAGCAGTGAAAGAGTGGGAGTTGGAGAGCAGTTCTTC. Protein: CASSERVGVGEQFF.

V and J are TRBV5-4 and TRBJ2-1; no clear D gene. The length of the CDR3 is 14 residues. V dropped 4 bases and J dropped 9 bases, with 17 bases sitting between them. Per the germline V gene, CDR1 is SGHNT and CDR2 is YYREEE (reference sequence). CDR3 residues: CASSLRFGRVEQFF. CDR3 sequence (DNA): TGTGCCAGCAGCCTAAGATTCGGGCGTGTTGAGCAGTTCTTC. Drawing the rest from reference TRBV5-4 and TRBJ2-1, the complete variable domain is ETGVTQSPTHLIKTRGQQVTLRCSSQSGHNTVSWYQQALGQGPQFIFQYYREEENGRGNFPPRFSGLQFPNYSSELNVNALELDDSALYLCASSLRFGRVEQFFGPGTRLTVL.

The J gene is TRBJ2-7, the V gene TRBV7-8; D is possibly TRBD2 (6 bases). Trimming took off 1 base at V and 1 base at J, with 11 bases between the two ends. There are 15 residues in the CDR3. Germline CDR1 and CDR2: SGHVS and FQNEAQ. The DNA for the CDR3 is TGTGCCAGCAGCTTAGTCCTCCGGGGGTCCTACGAGCAGTACTTC. This codes for CASSLVLRGSYEQYF.

V usage is TRBV11-2 and J usage is TRBJ2-3, with 7 nucleotides matching TRBD2. Germline V gene sequence: CDR1 SGHAT, CDR2 FQNNGV. V gave up 5 bases and J gave up 8 bases; unmatched junction bases: 13. The CDR3 is 15 amino acids. CDR3 bases: TGTGCCAGCAGCCGACTACTAGCGAGCGGAGCTACGCAGTATTTT. Encoded protein: CASSRLLASGATQYF. Full variable domain (rest looked up from reference TRBV11-2 and TRBJ2-3): EAGVAQSPRYKIIEKRQSVAFWCNPISGHATLYWYQQILGQGPKLLIQFQNNGVVDDSQLPKDRFSAERLKGVDSTLKIQPAKLEDSAVYLCASSRLLASGATQYFGPGTRLTVL.

V is TRBV27 and J is TRBJ2-2, with D unclear. V shed 3 bases and J shed 8 bases, with 7 bases lying between them. CDR1 and CDR2 (germline): MNHEY, SMNVEV (reference sequence). CDR3 size: 12 residues. The DNA of the CDR3 is TGTGCCAGCAGTTTGCCCGGTGGGGAGCTGTTTTTT. This encodes CASSLPGGELFF.

The rearrangement uses TRBV2 and TRBJ2-5; D is unresolved. V lost 2 bases, J lost 6 bases, and 10 bases lay in between. CDR3 size: 13 residues. Germline loops: CDR1 SNHLY, CDR2 FYNNEI. CDR3: CASSETRSQTQYF. The CDR3 coding sequence is TGTGCCAGCAGTGAAACCAGAAGCCAGACCCAGTACTTC.

The genes are TRBV11-2 and TRBJ2-4; no clear D. There are 16 residues in the CDR3. Trimming shortened V by 0 bases and J by 0 bases, and 9 bases separated the two germline ends. Germline CDR1 SGHAT, CDR2 FQNNGV. CDR3 coding DNA: TGTGCCAGCAGCTTAGATCAGCTCTTAGCCAAAAACATTCAGTACTTC. Translating it yields CASSLDQLLAKNIQYF. The full variable domain, rest sourced from reference TRBV11-2 and TRBJ2-4, is EAGVAQSPRYKIIEKRQSVAFWCNPISGHATLYWYQQILGQGPKLLIQFQNNGVVDDSQLPKDRFSAERLKGVDSTLKIQPAKLEDSAVYLCASSLDQLLAKNIQYFGAGTRLSVL.

The rearrangement joins TRBV28 to TRBJ1-1, with D possibly TRBD1 on 5 matching bases. Germline CDR1 reads MDHEN; CDR2 reads SYDVKM. CDR3 size: 18 residues. Trimming cost V 1 base and J 3 bases, with 21 bases left between them. The CDR3 sequence is CASSLSGRVQAMDTEAFF. DNA for the CDR3: TGTGCCAGCAGTTTATCCGGCCGGGTACAGGCAATGGACACTGAAGCTTTCTTT.

The V call is TRBV28, the J call TRBJ1-5, with D uncertain. V shed 6 bases and J shed 9 bases, with 12 bases lying between them. This CDR3 is 12 amino acids long. CDR1 is MDHEN, CDR2 SYDVKM, per germline. The CDR3 sequence: CASSPAALPQHF. CDR3 bases: TGTGCCAGCAGCCCTGCGGCTCTGCCCCAGCATTTT. Drawing the rest from reference TRBV28 and TRBJ1-5, the complete variable domain is DVKVTQSSRYLVKRTGEKVFLECVQDMDHENMFWYRQDPGLGLRLIYFSYDVKMKEKGDIPEGYSVSREKKERFSLILESASTNQTSMYLCASSPAALPQHFGDGTRLSIL.

A remark on this clone: At one of its ends the junction is not consistent with the germline gene, which may arise from a read error. The chain carries TRBV15 and TRBJ1-2; D is uncertain. Germline lookup yields CDR1 LNHNV and CDR2 YYDKDF (reference sequence). The CDR3 covers 11 residues. The CDR3 loop reads CATSRDGGYCF. In nucleotides, the CDR3 is TGTGCCACCAGCAGAGACGGTGGTTACTGCTTC.

This chain links TRBV5-1 with TRBJ2-4, with D maybe TRBD2 (5 bases). Trimming cost V 0 bases and J 11 bases, with 12 bases left between them. The germline V gene encodes CDR1 SGHRS and CDR2 YFSETQ. The CDR3 runs to 13 residues. The CDR3 protein is CASSLDGETVQYF. CDR3 bases: TGCGCCAGCAGCTTGGACGGGGAAACCGTTCAGTACTTC.

V and J are TRBV19 and TRBJ1-5; 12 bases map to TRBD1. CDR1 and CDR2 from the germline V gene are LNHDA and SQIVND (reference sequence). The V segment lost 6 bases and the J segment 6 bases; nucleotides outside the gene matches: 12. CDR3 length: 17 amino acids. This CDR3 is CASSRDRGLIRGQPQHF. The CDR3 nucleotides read TGTGCCAGTAGCCGGGACAGGGGGCTTATCCGCGGTCAGCCCCAGCATTTT.

The CDR3 DNA follows: TGCGCCAGCAGCCAAGACAGGGCTGGCTATGGCTACACCTTC. Residues: CASSQDRAGYGYTF. V is TRBV4-3 and J is TRBJ1-2, with a possible D match to TRBD1 (5 bases). The CDR3 runs to 14 residues. Trimming took off 0 bases at V and 4 bases at J, with 9 bases between the two ends. Germline CDR1 and CDR2: LGHNA and YSLEER.